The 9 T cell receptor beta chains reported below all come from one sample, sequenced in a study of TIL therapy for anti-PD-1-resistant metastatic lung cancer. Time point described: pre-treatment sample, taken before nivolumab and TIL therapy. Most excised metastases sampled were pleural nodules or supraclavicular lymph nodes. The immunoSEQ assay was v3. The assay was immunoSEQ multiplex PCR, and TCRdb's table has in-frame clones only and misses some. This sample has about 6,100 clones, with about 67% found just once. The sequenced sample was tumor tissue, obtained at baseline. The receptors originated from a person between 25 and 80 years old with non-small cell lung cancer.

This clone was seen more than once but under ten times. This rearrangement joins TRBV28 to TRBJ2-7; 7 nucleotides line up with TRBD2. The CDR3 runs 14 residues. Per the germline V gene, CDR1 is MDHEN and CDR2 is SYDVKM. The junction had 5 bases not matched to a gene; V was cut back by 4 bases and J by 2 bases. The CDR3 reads CASSSFAGAYEQYF. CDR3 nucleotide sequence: TGTGCCAGCAGTTCGTTTGCGGGAGCCTACGAGCAGTACTTC.

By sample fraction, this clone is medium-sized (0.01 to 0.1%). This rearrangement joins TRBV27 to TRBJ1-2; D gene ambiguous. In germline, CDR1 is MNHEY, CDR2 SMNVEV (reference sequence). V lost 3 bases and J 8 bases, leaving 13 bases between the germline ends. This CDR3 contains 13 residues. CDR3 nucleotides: TGTGCCAGCAGTTTCACCCTCACGGGGGGCTACACCTTC. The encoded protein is CASSFTLTGGYTF.

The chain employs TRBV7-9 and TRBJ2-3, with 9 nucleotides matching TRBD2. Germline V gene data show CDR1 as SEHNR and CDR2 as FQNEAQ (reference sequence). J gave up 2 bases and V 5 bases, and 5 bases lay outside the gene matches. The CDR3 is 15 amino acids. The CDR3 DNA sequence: TGTGCCAGCAGCCCGGGGACTAGCATCACAGATACGCAGTATTTT. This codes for CASSPGTSITDTQYF.

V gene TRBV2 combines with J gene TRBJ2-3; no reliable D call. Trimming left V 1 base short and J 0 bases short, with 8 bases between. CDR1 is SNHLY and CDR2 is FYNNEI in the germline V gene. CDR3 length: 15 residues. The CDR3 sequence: CASSEDLSSTDTQYF. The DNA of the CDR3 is TGTGCCAGCAGTGAAGACCTCTCTAGCACAGATACGCAGTATTTT.

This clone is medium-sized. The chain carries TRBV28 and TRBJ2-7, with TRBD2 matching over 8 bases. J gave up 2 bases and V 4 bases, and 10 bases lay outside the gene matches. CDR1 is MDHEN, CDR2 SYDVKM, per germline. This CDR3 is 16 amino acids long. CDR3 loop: CASSSLAGGLTYEQYF. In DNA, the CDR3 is TGTGCCAGCAGTTCTCTCGCGGGGGGCCTTACCTACGAGCAGTACTTC.

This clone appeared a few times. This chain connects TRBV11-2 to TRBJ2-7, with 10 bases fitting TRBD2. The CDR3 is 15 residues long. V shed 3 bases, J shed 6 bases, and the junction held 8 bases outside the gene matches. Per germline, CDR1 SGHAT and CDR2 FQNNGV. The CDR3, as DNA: TGTGCCAGCAGCTTGTGGGCTAGCGGGGGAGTCGAGCAGTACTTC. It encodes CASSLWASGGVEQYF.

The chain's CDR3 is CSVRGTGENTGELFF. In nucleotides, the CDR3 is TGCAGCGTCCGGGGGACGGGAGAGAACACCGGGGAGCTGTTTTTT. The rearrangement joins TRBV29-1 to TRBJ2-2; the D gene is possibly TRBD2 (6 bases). CDR1 and CDR2 from the germline V gene are SQVTM and ANQGSEA. The CDR3 covers 15 residues. Between the trimmed V and J ends, which lost 6 bases and 1 base, there was a span of 15 bases.

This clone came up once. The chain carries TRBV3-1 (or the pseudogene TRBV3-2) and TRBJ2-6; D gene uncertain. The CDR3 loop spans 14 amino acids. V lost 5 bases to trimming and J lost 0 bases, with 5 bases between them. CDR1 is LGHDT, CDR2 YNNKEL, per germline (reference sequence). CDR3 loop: CASSASSGANVLTF. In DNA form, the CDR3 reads TGTGCCAGCAGCGCAAGCTCTGGGGCCAACGTCCTGACTTTC.

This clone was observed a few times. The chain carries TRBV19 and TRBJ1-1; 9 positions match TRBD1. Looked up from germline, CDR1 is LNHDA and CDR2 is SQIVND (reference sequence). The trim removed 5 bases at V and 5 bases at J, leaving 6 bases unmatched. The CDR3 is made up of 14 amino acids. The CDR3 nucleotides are TGTGCCAGTAGTGGCCGGGACAGGGTGACTGAAGCTTTCTTT. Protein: CASSGRDRVTEAFF.